The 2 T cell receptor beta chains reported below all come from one sample, sequenced in a study of identical twins. TCRdb analysed the 5' RACE reads with MiXCR anew, one entry per CDR3 protein. The data hold around 530,000 distinct CDR3 sequences, with nearly 15% observed a single time. This same sample was also taken into another study, of yellow fever vaccine responses in identical twins.

Sequences were obtained from CD4+ T cells sorted from blood. The receptors originated from a woman aged 18-30 years in good health.

This clonotype was detected a few times. Germline and junction disagree at one end, which may indicate a read error. This sequence joins TRBV20-1 and TRBJ2-3; D remains ambiguous. CDR1 and CDR2 (germline): DFQATT, SNEGSKA (reference sequence). The CDR3 has 13 residues. CDR3: CSARPLGTDMQYF. Written as DNA, the CDR3 is TGCAGTGCTAGACCCCTGGGAACAGATATGCAGTATTTT.

This clonotype was detected a few times. The chain uses TRBV12-3 or TRBV12-4 and TRBJ1-2; D gene unclear. The V gene lost 6 bases and the J gene lost 4 bases, with 15 bases spanning the gap. The CDR3 extends over 14 amino acids. The CDR3 sequence is CASSDASLGYGYTF. The CDR3 bases are TGTGCCAGCAGCGATGCCTCTCTTGGCTATGGCTACACCTTC.